This T cell receptor (beta chain) stems from a study of blood T cell repertoires in COVID-19. Methods used by the authors: Counts of nucleated cells, estimated from reference gene primer amplification, were obtained. Produced via immunoSEQ multiplex PCR; TCRdb's table is partial and in-frame only. V and J calls and clone size come straight from that table; D and trimming were deduced from the DNA. The sample contains 200,000 to 250,000 clones, about 79% of which appear only once. The V segment lost 3 bases and the J segment 0 bases; nucleotides outside the gene matches: 2. Germline CDR1 SGHVS, CDR2 FNYEAQ. The CDR3 is 15 residues long.

This TCR came from a woman aged 40 to 50 with acute COVID-19. The V call is TRBV7-6, the J call TRBJ2-1; 7 bases are a match to TRBD1. Sequences were obtained from PBMCs or T cells enriched from blood (not recorded which). This chain's CDR3 is CASSLGQRSYNEQFF. The CDR3 nucleotides are TGTGCCAGCAGCTTGGGACAGCGCTCCTACAATGAGCAGTTCTTC.